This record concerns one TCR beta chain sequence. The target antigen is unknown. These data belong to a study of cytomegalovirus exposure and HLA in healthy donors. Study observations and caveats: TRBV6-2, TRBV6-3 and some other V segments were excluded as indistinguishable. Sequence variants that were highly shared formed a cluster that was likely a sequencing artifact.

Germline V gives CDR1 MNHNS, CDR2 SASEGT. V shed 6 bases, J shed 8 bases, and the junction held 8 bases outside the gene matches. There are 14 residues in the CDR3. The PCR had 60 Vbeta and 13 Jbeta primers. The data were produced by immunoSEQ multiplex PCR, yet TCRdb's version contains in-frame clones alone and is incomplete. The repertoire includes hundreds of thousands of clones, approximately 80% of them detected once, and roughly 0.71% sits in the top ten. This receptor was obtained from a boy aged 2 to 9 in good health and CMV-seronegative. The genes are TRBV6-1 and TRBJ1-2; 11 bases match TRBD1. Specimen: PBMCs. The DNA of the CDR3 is TGTGCCAGCAGGGGGGACAGGGGGTCTTGGGGCTACACCTTC. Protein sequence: CASRGDRGSWGYTF.